This T cell receptor beta chain came from a study of human T cells and chemical hapten exposure. MiXCR, run by TCRdb on the RACE reads, gives a single entry per CDR3 protein. The repertoire includes about 80,000 distinct CDR3 sequences, approximately 10% of them detected once, and roughly 2.4% sits in the top ten. This CDR3 has 15 amino acids. The germline CDR1 and CDR2 sequences are MNHNY and SVGAGI (reference sequence). Trimming at V came to 0 bases and at J to 2 bases, leaving 0 bases not matched to a gene. Study-level points and caveats: No alteration of TCRs above 1 in 1000 frequency was seen with DPC sensitization. Significantly more large CDR3 similarity clusters were formed by expanded TCRs than by controls.

Time point meaning: patch test 2, 6 weeks after DPC sensitization. Stated treatment: therapeutic diphenylcyclopropenone sensitization with weekly scalp DPC. This clonotype came up many times. Its antigen is currently unknown. The specimen comprised whole blood, sampled in connection with sensitization to the hapten diphenylcyclopropenone (DPC). V gene TRBV6-6 combines with J gene TRBJ1-3, with 8 bases identical to TRBD1. This sequence was found in a woman in her twenties or thirties with alopecia areata. Some clones in this sample may be carry-over from other donors' samples. For the CDR3, the DNA is TGTGCCAGCAGTTACTCGACAGGGGCTGGAAACACCATATATTTT. The encoded protein is CASSYSTGAGNTIYF.